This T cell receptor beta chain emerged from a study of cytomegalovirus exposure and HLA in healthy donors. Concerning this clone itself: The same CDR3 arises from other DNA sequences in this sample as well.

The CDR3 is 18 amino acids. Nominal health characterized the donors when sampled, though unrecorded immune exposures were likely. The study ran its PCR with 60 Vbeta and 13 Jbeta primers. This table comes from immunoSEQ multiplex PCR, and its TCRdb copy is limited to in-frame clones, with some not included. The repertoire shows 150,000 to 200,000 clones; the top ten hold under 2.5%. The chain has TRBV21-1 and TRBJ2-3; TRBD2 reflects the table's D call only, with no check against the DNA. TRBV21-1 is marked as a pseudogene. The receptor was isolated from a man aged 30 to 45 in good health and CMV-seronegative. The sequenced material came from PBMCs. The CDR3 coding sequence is TGTGCCAGCAGCAAAAAGGGAATTACTAGCGGGAGTTCAGATACGCAGTATTTT. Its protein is CASSKKGITSGSSDTQYF.